The 13 T cell receptor beta chains presented below share a single source sample, sequenced in a study of cytomegalovirus exposure and HLA in healthy donors. This PCR relied on a set of 60 Vbeta primers and 13 Jbeta primers. Using immunoSEQ multiplex PCR, the repertoire was profiled, and TCRdb retains in-frame clones only, with some absent. Of over 100,000 clones in the sample, roughly 80% are singletons; the top ten hold roughly 7%. Sequencing input: PBMCs. The receptors originated from a male donor in good health and CMV-seronegative.

This clone was detected once. V gene TRBV5-1 combines with J gene TRBJ2-5; 11 nucleotides line up with TRBD2. CDR1 and CDR2 from the germline V gene are SGHRS and YFSETQ. Unmatched junction bases numbered 18, after V lost 4 bases and J lost 1 base. This CDR3 spans 20 amino acids. CDR3 loop: CASSRVSGRASAPPQETQYF. CDR3 in DNA: TGCGCCAGCAGCCGAGTTAGCGGGAGGGCATCGGCCCCACCCCAAGAGACCCAGTACTTC.

The chain employs TRBV14 and TRBJ2-7; TRBD2 agrees at 7 bases. Losses at the gene ends were 1 base for V and 3 bases for J; bases not matched to a gene: 6. The germline V gene has CDR1 SGHDN and CDR2 FVKESK. The CDR3 loop spans 15 amino acids. This CDR3 is CASSQGLAGFYEQYF. In nucleotides, the CDR3 is TGTGCCAGCAGCCAAGGACTAGCAGGTTTCTACGAGCAGTACTTC.

This clone was seen only a few times. The chain joins TRBV6-6 to TRBJ2-1; 9 bases line up with TRBD2. J was trimmed by 0 bases and V by 7 bases; bases with no gene match: 4. CDR1 is MNHNY and CDR2 is SVGAGI in the germline V gene (reference sequence). CDR3 length: 15 residues. The CDR3: CASTEAGGSYNEQFF. CDR3 sequence (DNA): TGTGCCAGCACCGAAGCGGGGGGCTCCTACAATGAGCAGTTCTTC.

The chain is built from TRBV18 and TRBJ2-5; D perhaps matches TRBD2 (6 bases). This CDR3 has 14 residues. V lost 6 bases to trimming and J lost 3 bases, with 14 bases between them. Germline values: CDR1 KGHSH, CDR2 LQKENI. DNA for the CDR3: TGTGCCAGCTCCCTCGGATGGGAGGAAGAGACCCAGTACTTC. The encoded protein is CASSLGWEEETQYF.

This chain uses TRBV9 with TRBJ1-1; 8 positions match TRBD1. This CDR3 is built from 15 residues. J lost 6 bases, V lost 3 bases, and 10 bases had no gene match. The V gene's germline CDR1 is SGDLS and CDR2 YYNGEE. The CDR3 loop reads CASSAQGAGRAEAFF. CDR3 DNA sequence: TGTGCCAGCAGCGCCCAGGGGGCCGGCCGGGCTGAAGCTTTCTTT.

V gene TRBV5-6 combines with J gene TRBJ2-2; possible D gene TRBD2, 7 bases. V was pared by 4 bases and J by 4 bases, with 20 bases between. Looked up from germline, CDR1 is SGHDT and CDR2 is YYEEEE. CDR3 length: 17 amino acids. As DNA, the CDR3 is TGTGCCAGCAGCGCCTACGGGAGGTGGGGGCTCACCGGGGAGCTGTTTTTT. It is translated as CASSAYGRWGLTGELFF. The full variable domain, in which reference TRBV5-6 and TRBJ2-2 provide the parts outside the CDR3, is DAGVTQSPTHLIKTRGQQVTLRCSPKSGHDTVSWYQQALGQGPQFIFQYYEEEERQRGNFPDRFSGHQFPNYSSELNVNALLLGDSALYLCASSAYGRWGLTGELFFGEGSRLTVL.

This clone appeared a single time. DNA for the CDR3: TGTGCCAGCACCAGACAGGGGAACTATGGCTACACCTTC. Residues: CASTRQGNYGYTF. This chain uses TRBV27 with TRBJ1-2; 8 bases are shared with TRBD1. CDR3 size: 13 residues. Trimming cost V 7 bases and J 2 bases; bases outside gene matches: 3. CDR1 is MNHEY, CDR2 SMNVEV, per germline (reference sequence).

The rearrangement links TRBV10-2 to TRBJ1-1; D is perhaps TRBD1 (5 bases). The CDR3 extends over 13 amino acids. The V end was cut by 0 bases, the J end by 10 bases, with 12 bases between. Germline lookup yields CDR1 WSHSY and CDR2 SAAADI. The chain's CDR3 is CASSESKGIGAFF. CDR3 in DNA: TGCGCCAGCAGTGAGTCGAAGGGGATTGGAGCTTTCTTT.

This chain connects TRBV5-1 to TRBJ2-3, with D tentatively TRBD2 (5 bases). The CDR3 runs 15 residues. From germline, CDR1 is SGHRS and CDR2 YFSETQ. Trimming shortened V by 3 bases and J by 0 bases, and 11 bases separated the two germline ends. CDR3 loop: CASSSWTSSTDTQYF. The CDR3 DNA reads TGCGCCAGCAGCTCATGGACTTCTAGCACAGATACGCAGTATTTT.

The chain has TRBV28 and TRBJ1-2, with 7 bases lining up with TRBD1. This CDR3 has 13 residues. Germline V CDR1 and CDR2: MDHEN, SYDVKM. V trimming: 3 bases; J trimming: 6 bases; junction bases outside the gene matches: 4. This chain's CDR3 is CASSLRQGDGYTF. The CDR3 bases are TGTGCCAGCAGTTTGCGCCAGGGGGATGGCTACACCTTC.

This clone was picked up one time. Here the CDR3 reads CASSLEGGRSNQPQHF. The CDR3 region has the DNA TGTGCCAGCAGCTTGGAAGGGGGCAGGAGCAATCAGCCCCAGCATTTT. V gene TRBV5-5 combines with J gene TRBJ1-5; 7 positions match TRBD1. Germline CDR1 is SGHKS and CDR2 is YYEKEE (reference sequence). J was trimmed by 1 base and V by 0 bases; bases with no gene match: 4. CDR3 length equals 16 residues.

The rearrangement joins TRBV15 to TRBJ1-2; 8 bases map to TRBD1. Germline V CDR1 and CDR2: LNHNV, YYDKDF (reference sequence). V lost 2 bases, J lost 0 bases, and 5 bases stayed unmatched. The CDR3 is 16 residues long. The CDR3 sequence is CATSRPDRGANYGYTF. For the CDR3, the DNA is TGTGCCACCAGCAGACCAGACAGGGGAGCTAACTATGGCTACACCTTC.

This clone came up a few times. The rearrangement links TRBV7-2 to TRBJ2-1, with D possibly being TRBD2 (6 bases). Germline-derived CDR1 and CDR2 are SGHTA and FQGNSA. This CDR3 region has 16 residues. V dropped 0 bases and J dropped 2 bases, with 11 bases sitting between them. CDR3 loop: CASSLAGGRTYNEQFF. CDR3 sequence (DNA): TGTGCCAGCAGCTTAGCGGGAGGCCGGACCTACAATGAGCAGTTCTTC.